This T cell receptor (beta chain) was sequenced during a study of post-analysis software for immune sequencing data. Study-wide results and caveats: In patients, TRBV5-6, TRBV5-1 and TRBV20-1 belonged to roughly five TRBV segments found more frequently than in controls.

V was clipped by 6 bases and J by 0 bases; unmatched bases: 11. The CDR3 covers 16 residues. CDR1 DFQATT and CDR2 SNEGSKA come from the germline V gene (reference sequence). Of note for this clonotype: Its specificity is unknown.

TCR beta cDNA libraries included unique molecular identifiers. TCRdb reanalysed the PCR reads using MiXCR and keeps one entry per CDR3 protein. This table has some 690,000 distinct CDR3 sequences, just under 30% appearing once. The chain joins TRBV20-1 to TRBJ2-7, with 10 positions matching TRBD2. The sequence derives from a girl aged 10 to 17 with multiple sclerosis. Sample: blood. The CDR3 spells CSAQSTSGDSSYEQYF. The CDR3 DNA sequence: TGCAGTGCACAGAGTACTAGCGGGGATAGCTCCTACGAGCAGTACTTC.